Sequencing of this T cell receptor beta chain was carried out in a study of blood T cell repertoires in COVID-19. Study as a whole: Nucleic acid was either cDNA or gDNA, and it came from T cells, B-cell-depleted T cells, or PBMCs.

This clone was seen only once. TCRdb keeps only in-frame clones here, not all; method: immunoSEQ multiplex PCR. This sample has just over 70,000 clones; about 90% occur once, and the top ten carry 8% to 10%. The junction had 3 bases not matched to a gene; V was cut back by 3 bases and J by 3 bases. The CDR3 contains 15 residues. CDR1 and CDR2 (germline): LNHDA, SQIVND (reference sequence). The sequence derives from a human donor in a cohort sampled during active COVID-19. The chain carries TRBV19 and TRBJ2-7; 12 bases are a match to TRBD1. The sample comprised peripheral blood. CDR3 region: CASSMGQGAFYEQYF. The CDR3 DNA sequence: TGTGCCAGTAGTATGGGACAGGGGGCTTTCTACGAGCAGTACTTC.